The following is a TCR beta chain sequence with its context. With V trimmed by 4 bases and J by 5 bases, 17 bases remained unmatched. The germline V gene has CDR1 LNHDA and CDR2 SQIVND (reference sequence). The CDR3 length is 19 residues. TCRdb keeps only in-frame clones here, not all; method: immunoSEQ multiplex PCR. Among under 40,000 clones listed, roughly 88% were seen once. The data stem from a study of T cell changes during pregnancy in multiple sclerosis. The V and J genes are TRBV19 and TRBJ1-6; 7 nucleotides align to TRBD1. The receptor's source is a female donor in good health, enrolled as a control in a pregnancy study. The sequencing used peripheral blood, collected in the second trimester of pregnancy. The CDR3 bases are TGTGCCAGTAGTACTACACCGGGACAGCGCTTGGGACATAATTCACCCCTCCACTTT. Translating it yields CASSTTPGQRLGHNSPLHF.